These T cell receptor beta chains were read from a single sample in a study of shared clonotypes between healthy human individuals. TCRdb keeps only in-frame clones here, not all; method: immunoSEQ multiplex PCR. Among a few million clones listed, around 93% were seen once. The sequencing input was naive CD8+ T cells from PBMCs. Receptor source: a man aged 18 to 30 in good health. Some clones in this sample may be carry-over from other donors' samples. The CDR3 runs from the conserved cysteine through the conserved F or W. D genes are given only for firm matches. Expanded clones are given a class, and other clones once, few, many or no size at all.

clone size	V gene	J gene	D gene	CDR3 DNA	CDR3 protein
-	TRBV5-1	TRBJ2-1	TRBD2	TGCGCCAGCAGGTCCGGGAGGGCGTCGCTTGAGCAGTTCTTC	CASRSGRASLEQFF
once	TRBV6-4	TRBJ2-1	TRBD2	TGTGCCAGCAGTTATAGCGGGGGGACCTACAATGAGCAGTTCTTC	CASSYSGGTYNEQFF
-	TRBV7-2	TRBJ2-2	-	TGTGCCAGCAGCTCTCGGGACATTAACACCGGGGAGCTGTTTTTT	CASSSRDINTGELFF
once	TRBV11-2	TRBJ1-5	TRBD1	TGTGCCAGCAGCACCGGGACAGGGGTCAATCAGCCCCAGCATTTT	CASSTGTGVNQPQHF
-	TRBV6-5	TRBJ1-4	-	TGTGCCAGCAGTTCCACAGGGCGCGGGGAAAAACTGTTTTTT	CASSSTGRGEKLFF
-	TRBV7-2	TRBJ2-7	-	TGTGCCAGCAGCTTCGGGGCAGGGAGTAGGTCCTACGAGCAGTACTTC	CASSFGAGSRSYEQYF
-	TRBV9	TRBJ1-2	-	TGTGCCAGCAGCGTGGGAGGGAATGGCTACACCTTC	CASSVGGNGYTF
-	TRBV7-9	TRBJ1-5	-	TGTGCCAGCAGCTTAGGACAGACGGTAAATCAGCCCCAGCATTTT	CASSLGQTVNQPQHF
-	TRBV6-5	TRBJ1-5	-	TGTGCCAGCAGCCGACAGATACCTAGCAATCAGCCCCAGCATTTT	CASSRQIPSNQPQHF
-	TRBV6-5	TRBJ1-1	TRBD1	TGTGCCAGCAGCCTCCTGACAGGGGGGAACACTGAAGCTTTCTTT	CASSLLTGGNTEAFF
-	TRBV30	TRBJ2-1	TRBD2	TGTGCCTGGAGCGCCGGAACTAGCGGGGCGTTTGACGAGCAGTTCTTC	CAWSAGTSGAFDEQFF
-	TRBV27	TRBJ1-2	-	TGTGCCAGCAGTTTATCAGGGGTACAGAACTATGGCTACACCTTC	CASSLSGVQNYGYTF
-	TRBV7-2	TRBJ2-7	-	TGTGCCAGCAGCTTAGTTGAAGGGCTCTACGAGCAGTACTTC	CASSLVEGLYEQYF
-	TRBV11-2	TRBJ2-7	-	TGTGCCAGCAGCTGGGGGACTTACAGGGGACAAAAAGAGCAGTACTTC	CASSWGTYRGQKEQYF
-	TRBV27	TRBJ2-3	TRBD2	TGTGCCAGCAGTTTAGTCTGGACTAGCGGAAACACAGATACGCAGTATTTT	CASSLVWTSGNTDTQYF
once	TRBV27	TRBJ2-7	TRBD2	TGTGCCAGCAGTTTTGGGGGGGTGAGCTCCTACGAGCAGTACTTC	CASSFGGVSSYEQYF
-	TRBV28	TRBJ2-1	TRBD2	TGTGCCAGCAGTTTAGGGGGGGCCGGGACTAGCGTAAACAATGAGCAGTTCTTC	CASSLGGAGTSVNNEQFF
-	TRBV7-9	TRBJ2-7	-	TGTGCCAGCAGCCCCCGCGGTGGGGCGCGAATTTACGAGCAGTACTTC	CASSPRGGARIYEQYF
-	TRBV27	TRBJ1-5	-	TGTGCCAGCAGTTTGCTGGGGGTTGGTCAGCCCCAGCATTTT	CASSLLGVGQPQHF
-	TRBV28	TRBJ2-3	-	TGTGCCAGCAGCTCCGAGGGCCTTAGGACAGATACGCAGTATTTT	CASSSEGLRTDTQYF
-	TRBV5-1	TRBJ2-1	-	TGCGCCAGCAGCTTGGTAGACAGCCCGTCTTTATACAATGAGCAGTTCTTC	CASSLVDSPSLYNEQFF
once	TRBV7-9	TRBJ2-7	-	TGTGCCAGCAGCCGATCACCAGGAGCCTACGAGCAGTACTTC	CASSRSPGAYEQYF
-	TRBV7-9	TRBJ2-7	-	TGTGCCAGCAGCTCCGTTACTACATCCTACGAGCAGTACTTC	CASSSVTTSYEQYF
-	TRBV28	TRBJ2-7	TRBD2	TGTGCCAGCAGTTTTTCAGTACGGCGGGAGGGCCCCTACGAGCAGTACTTC	CASSFSVRREGPYEQYF
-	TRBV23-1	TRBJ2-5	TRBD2	TGCGCCAGCAGTCAATCGGGACTAGCGGGAGGGAGGGAGACCCAGTACTTC	CASSQSGLAGGRETQYF
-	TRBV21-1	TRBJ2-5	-	TGTGCCAGCAGCAAAAGAGGTAATGCGGAGGGTCAGGGCGAAGAGACCCAGTACTTC	CASSKRGNAEGQGEETQYF
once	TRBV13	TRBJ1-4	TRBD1	TGTGCCAGCAGCTCACGGACAGGACAGGATAAACTGTTTTTT	CASSSRTGQDKLFF
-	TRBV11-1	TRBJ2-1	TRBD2	TGTGCCAGCAGCTTCGGACTAGCGGGGTACAATGAGCAGTTCTTC	CASSFGLAGYNEQFF
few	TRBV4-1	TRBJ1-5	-	TGCGCCAGCAGCCAAGACGTGAGGGGTTTGAGCAATCAGCCCCAGCATTTT	CASSQDVRGLSNQPQHF
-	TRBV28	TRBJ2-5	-	TGTGCCAGCAGTCCGAACCTAGGGGGGGAAGAGACCCAGTACTTC	CASSPNLGGEETQYF
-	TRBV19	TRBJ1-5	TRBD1	TGTGCCAGTAGTATTCAAACAGGGGACGGCAATCAGCCCCAGCATTTT	CASSIQTGDGNQPQHF
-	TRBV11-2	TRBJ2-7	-	TGTGCCAGCAGCTCCCATGGGGGACCGGGTGGGGAGCAGTACTTC	CASSSHGGPGGEQYF
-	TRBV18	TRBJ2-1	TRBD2	TGTGCCAGCTCACCGGTGGGCGGGAGCGATGAGCAGTTCTTC	CASSPVGGSDEQFF
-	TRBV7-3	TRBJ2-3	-	TGTGCCAGCAGCGGGCCCTCGGATACGCAGTATTTT	CASSGPSDTQYF
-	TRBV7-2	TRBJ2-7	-	TGTGCCAGCAGCTTTCCGGGACCAGGCGAGCAGTACTTC	CASSFPGPGEQYF
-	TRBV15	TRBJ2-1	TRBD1	TGTGCCACCAGCAGAGGCACAGGGGGCGCAGGCAATGAGCAGTTCTTC	CATSRGTGGAGNEQFF
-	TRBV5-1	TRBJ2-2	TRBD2	TGCGCCAGCAGCTCGTTAGCGGGAGCGAACACCGGGGAGCTGTTTTTT	CASSSLAGANTGELFF
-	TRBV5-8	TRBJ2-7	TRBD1	TGTGCCAGCAGCGGATCGGACAGGGCCTACGAGCAGTACTTC	CASSGSDRAYEQYF
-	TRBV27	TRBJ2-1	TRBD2	TGTGCCAGCAGTTTATACCCCCATTGGCGGGAGGGATACAATGAGCAGTTCTTC	CASSLYPHWREGYNEQFF
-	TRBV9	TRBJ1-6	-	TGTGCCAGCAGCGTAGGCTCGGCCCTTAATTCACCCCTCCACTTT	CASSVGSALNSPLHF
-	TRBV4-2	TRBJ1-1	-	TGTGCCAGCAGCCAAGCAGGTTTGAACACTGAAGCTTTCTTT	CASSQAGLNTEAFF
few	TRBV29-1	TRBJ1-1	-	TGCAGTGCCCCCAGCGTGGGCACTGAAGCTTTCTTT	CSAPSVGTEAFF
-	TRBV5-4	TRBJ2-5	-	TGTGCCAGCAGCTCCACGGCGGGGACCCAAGAGACCCAGTACTTC	CASSSTAGTQETQYF
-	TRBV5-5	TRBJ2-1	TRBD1	TGTGCCAGCAGCTTGGCCTTGGTACAGGGGGCGGACAATGAGCAGTTCTTC	CASSLALVQGADNEQFF
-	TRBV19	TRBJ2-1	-	TGTGCCAGTAGTATATCGTCTAGCTCCCACAATGAGCAGTTCTTC	CASSISSSSHNEQFF
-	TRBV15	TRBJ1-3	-	TGTGCCACCAGCAGGCGTGCCCTCAGCGGAAACACCATATATTTT	CATSRRALSGNTIYF